The clone carrying this T cell receptor beta chain showed up just a few times. Germline assignment: CDR1 SGHVS and CDR2 FQNEAQ. The CDR3 is made up of 16 amino acids. With 1 base removed from V and 7 bases from J, the gap between germline ends came to 19 bases. With a J-beta primer mix and a sample-barcoded 5' primer, a second PCR ran about 7 to 11 cycles. TCRdb independently ran MiXCR on the 5' RACE reads; one entry per CDR3 protein. This table has around 520,000 distinct CDR3 sequences, 27% appearing once. This record comes from a study of blood T cells in healthy people across ages. These data were also filed under a second study, of T cells of mothers and their children.

V and J are TRBV7-8 and TRBJ1-2, with D possibly matching TRBD1 (5 bases). The clonotype originates from a boy under 10 years old in good health. Sequences were obtained from blood. In nucleotides, the CDR3 is TGTGCCAGCAGCTTAGAAACCGGGACTGCTGGACCTGGCTACACCTTC. The encoded protein is CASSLETGTAGPGYTF.